This record covers a single TCR beta chain. No antigen is known for it. The data are from a study of lymphopenia after photon versus proton radiotherapy. The study, taken as a whole, reports: Larger post-nadir TCR diversity loss correlated inversely with survival in deceased patients. Authors raise, but do not show, better survival with proton therapy. Post-nadir diversity loss with photons came from oligoclonal expansion, particularly CD8+ Temra cells.

TCRdb keeps only in-frame clones here, not all; method: immunoSEQ multiplex PCR. Counted here are about 26,000 clones, 85% occurring once; the ten biggest clones make up under 6.5%. CDR3 length equals 14 residues. The ends were cut back, 1 base at V and 6 bases at J, with 13 bases in the middle. Germline CDR1 SGHNT, CDR2 YYREEE (reference sequence). The sequence was collected from a man aged 25-40 years with gastric cancer. Sample: peripheral blood, taken from a patient treated with photon-based radiotherapy. The chain is built from TRBV5-4 and TRBJ1-1; D unclear. CDR3 protein: CASSLRISGAEAFF. CDR3 sequence (DNA): TGTGCCAGCAGCTTGCGGATCTCCGGCGCTGAAGCTTTCTTT.